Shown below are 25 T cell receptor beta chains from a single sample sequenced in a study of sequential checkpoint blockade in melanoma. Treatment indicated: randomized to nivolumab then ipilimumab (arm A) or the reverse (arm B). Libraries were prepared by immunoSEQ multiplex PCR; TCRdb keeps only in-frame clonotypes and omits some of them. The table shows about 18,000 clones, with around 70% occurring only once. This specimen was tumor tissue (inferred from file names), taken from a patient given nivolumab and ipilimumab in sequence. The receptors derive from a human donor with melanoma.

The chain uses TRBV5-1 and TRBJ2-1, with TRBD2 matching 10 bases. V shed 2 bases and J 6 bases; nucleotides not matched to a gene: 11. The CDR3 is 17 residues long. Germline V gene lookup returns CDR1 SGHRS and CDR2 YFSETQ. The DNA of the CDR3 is TGCGCCAGCAGCTTCGTCACTAGCGGGATGGATGGCAATGAGCAGTTCTTC. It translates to CASSFVTSGMDGNEQFF.

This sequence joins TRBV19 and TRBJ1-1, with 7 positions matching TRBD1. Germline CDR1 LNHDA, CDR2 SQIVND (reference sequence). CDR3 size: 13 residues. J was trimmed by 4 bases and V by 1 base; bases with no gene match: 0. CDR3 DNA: TGTGCCAGTAGTATAGCAGGGGGCACTGAAGCTTTCTTT. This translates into CASSIAGGTEAFF.

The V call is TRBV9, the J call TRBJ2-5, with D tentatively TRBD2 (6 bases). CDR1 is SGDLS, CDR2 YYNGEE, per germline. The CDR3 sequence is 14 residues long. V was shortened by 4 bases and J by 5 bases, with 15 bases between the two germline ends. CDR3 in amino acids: CASSIRLASETQYF. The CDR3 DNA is TGTGCCAGCAGCATCCGGCTAGCGAGCGAGACCCAGTACTTC.

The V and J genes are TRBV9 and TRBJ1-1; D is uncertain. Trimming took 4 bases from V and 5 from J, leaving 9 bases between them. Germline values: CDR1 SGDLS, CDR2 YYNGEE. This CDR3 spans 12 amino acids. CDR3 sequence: CASSSLGTEAFF. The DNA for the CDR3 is TGTGCCAGCAGCTCCCTGGGGACTGAAGCTTTCTTT.

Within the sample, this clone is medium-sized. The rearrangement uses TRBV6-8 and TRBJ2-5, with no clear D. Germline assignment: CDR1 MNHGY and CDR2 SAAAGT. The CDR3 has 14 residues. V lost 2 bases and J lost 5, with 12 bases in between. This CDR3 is CASSYEITGETQYF. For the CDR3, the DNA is TGTGCCAGCAGTTACGAAATCACCGGGGAGACCCAGTACTTC.

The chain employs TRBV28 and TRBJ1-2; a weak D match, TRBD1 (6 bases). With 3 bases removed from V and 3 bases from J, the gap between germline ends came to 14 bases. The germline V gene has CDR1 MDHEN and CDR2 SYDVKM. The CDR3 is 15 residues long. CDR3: CASSFPWTDYYGYTF. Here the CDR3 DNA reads TGTGCCAGCAGTTTCCCCTGGACAGACTACTATGGCTACACCTTC.

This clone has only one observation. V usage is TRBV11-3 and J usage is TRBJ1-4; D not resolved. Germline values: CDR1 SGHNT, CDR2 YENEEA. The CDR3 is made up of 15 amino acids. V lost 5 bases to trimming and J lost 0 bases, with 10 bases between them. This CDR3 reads CASSQGITTNEKLFF. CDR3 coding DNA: TGTGCCAGCAGCCAAGGTATAACAACTAATGAAAAACTGTTTTTT.

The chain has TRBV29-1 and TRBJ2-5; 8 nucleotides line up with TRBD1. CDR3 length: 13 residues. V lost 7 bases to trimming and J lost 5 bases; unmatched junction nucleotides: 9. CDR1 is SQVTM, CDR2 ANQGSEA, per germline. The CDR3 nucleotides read TGCAGCGCTCAACAGGGGGGCGGCGAGACCCAGTACTTC. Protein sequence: CSAQQGGGETQYF. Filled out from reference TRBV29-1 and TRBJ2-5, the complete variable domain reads SAVISQKPSRDICQRGTSLTIQCQVDSQVTMMFWYRQQPGQSLTLIATANQGSEATYESGFVIDKFPISRPNLTFSTLTVSNMSPEDSSIYLCSAQQGGGETQYFGPGTRLLVL.

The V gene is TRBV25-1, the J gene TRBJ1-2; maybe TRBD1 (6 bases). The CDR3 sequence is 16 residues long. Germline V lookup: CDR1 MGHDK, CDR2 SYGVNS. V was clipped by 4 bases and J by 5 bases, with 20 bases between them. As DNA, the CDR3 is TGTGCCAGCAGTGGGCCAACCTCACACACAGGGTATGGCTACACCTTC. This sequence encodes CASSGPTSHTGYGYTF.

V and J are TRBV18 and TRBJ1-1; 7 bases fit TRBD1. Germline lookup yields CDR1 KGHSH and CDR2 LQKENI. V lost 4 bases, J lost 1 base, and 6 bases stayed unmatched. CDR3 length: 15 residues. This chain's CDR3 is CASSLRQGPNTEAFF. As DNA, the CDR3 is TGTGCCAGCTCACTCCGACAGGGACCGAACACTGAAGCTTTCTTT. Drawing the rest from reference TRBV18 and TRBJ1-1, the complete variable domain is NAGVMQNPRHLVRRRGQEARLRCSPMKGHSHVYWYRQLPEEGLKFMVYLQKENIIDESGMPKERFSAEFPKEGPSILRIQQVVRGDSAAYFCASSLRQGPNTEAFFGQGTRLTVV.

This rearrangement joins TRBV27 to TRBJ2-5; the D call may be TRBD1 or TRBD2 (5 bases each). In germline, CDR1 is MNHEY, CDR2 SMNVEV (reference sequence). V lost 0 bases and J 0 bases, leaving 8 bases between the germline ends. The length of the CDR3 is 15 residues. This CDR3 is CASSLSWGNQETQYF. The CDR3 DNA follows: TGTGCCAGCAGTTTATCGTGGGGGAACCAAGAGACCCAGTACTTC.

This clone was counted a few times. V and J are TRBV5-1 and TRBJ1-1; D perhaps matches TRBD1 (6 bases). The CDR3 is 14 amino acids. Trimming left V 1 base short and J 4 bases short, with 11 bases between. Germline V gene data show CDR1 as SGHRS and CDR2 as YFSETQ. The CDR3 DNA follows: TGCGCCAGCAGCTTGACCACAGGGATCACTGAAGCTTTCTTT. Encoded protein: CASSLTTGITEAFF.

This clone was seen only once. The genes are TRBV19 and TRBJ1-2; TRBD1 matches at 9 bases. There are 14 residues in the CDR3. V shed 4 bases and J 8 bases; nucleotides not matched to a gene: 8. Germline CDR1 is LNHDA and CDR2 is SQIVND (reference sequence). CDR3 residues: CASSTLQGAVGYTF. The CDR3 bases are TGTGCCAGTAGTACCCTACAGGGGGCCGTGGGCTACACCTTC.

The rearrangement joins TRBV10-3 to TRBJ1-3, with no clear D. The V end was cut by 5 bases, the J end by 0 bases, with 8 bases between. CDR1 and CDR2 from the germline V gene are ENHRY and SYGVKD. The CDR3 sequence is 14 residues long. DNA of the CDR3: TGTGCCATCAGTTCCGATACCTCTGGAAACACCATATATTTT. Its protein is CAISSDTSGNTIYF.

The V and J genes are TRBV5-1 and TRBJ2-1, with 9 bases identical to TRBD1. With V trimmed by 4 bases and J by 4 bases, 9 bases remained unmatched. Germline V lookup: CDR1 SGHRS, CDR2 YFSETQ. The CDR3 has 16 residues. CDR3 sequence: CASSLLGTGSYNEQFF. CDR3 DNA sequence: TGCGCCAGCAGCCTTTTAGGGACAGGGTCATACAATGAGCAGTTCTTC.

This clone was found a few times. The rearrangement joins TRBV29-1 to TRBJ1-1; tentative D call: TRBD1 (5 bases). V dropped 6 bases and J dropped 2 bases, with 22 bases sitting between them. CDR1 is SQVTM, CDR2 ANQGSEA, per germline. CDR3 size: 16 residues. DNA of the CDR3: TGCAGCGTAGGAGGCAGTTTTGAAGGGGCTAACACTGAAGCTTTCTTT. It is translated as CSVGGSFEGANTEAFF.

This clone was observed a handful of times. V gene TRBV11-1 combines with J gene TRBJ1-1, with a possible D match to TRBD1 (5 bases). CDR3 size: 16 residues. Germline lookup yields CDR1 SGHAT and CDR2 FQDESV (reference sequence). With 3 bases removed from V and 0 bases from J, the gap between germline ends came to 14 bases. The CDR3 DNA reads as TGTGCCAGCAGCTTTCCCACAGGTTCTATGAACACTGAAGCTTTCTTT. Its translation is CASSFPTGSMNTEAFF.

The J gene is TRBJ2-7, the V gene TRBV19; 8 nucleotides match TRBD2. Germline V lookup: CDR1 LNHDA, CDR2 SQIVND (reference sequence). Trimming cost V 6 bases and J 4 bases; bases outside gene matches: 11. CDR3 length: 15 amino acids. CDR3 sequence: CASRSGAGGLYEQYF. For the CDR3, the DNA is TGTGCCAGTAGATCGGGTGCGGGGGGCCTTTACGAGCAGTACTTC. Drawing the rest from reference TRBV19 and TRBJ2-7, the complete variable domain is DGGITQSPKYLFRKEGQNVTLSCEQNLNHDAMYWYRQDPGQGLRLIYYSQIVNDFQKGDIAEGYSVSREKKESFPLTVTSAQKNPTAFYLCASRSGAGGLYEQYFGPGTRLTVT.

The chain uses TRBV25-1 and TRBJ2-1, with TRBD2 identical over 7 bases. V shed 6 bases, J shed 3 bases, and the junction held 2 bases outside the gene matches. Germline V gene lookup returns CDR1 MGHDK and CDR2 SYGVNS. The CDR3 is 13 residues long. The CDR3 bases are TGTGCCAGCAGGGGGGGGTTCTACAATGAGCAGTTCTTC. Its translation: CASRGGFYNEQFF.

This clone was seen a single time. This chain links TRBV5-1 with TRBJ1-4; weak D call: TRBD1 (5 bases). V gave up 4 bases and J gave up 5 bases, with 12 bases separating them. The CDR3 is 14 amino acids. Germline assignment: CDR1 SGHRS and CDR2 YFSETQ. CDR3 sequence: CASSTGTANEKLFF. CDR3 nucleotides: TGCGCCAGCAGCACCGGGACCGCAAATGAAAAACTGTTTTTT.

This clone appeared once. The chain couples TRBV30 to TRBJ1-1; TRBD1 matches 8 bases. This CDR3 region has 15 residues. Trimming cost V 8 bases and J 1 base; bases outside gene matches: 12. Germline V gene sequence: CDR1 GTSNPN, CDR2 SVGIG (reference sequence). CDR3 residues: CASSLTTGANTEAFF. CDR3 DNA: TGTGCCAGCAGCTTAACGACAGGGGCGAACACTGAAGCTTTCTTT.

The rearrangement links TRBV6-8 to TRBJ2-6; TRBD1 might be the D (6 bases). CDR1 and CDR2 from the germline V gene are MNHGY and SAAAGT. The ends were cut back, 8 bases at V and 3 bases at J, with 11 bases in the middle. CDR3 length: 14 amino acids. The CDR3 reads CASEQGDGANVLTF. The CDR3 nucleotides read TGTGCCAGCGAACAGGGAGATGGGGCCAACGTCCTGACTTTC.

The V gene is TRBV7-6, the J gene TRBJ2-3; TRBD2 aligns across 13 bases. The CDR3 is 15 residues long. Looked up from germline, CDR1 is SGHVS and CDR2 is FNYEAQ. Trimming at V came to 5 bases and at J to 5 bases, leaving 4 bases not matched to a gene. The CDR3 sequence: CASSRWTSGRDTQYF. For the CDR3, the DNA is TGTGCCAGCAGCCGATGGACTAGCGGGAGAGATACGCAGTATTTT.

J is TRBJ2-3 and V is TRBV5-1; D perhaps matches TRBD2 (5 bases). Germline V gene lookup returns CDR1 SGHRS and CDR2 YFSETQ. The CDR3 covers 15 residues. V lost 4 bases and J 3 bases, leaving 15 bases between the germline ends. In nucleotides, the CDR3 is TGCGCCAGCAGCCTGCTAGGAGGTACGACAGATACGCAGTATTTT. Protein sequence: CASSLLGGTTDTQYF.

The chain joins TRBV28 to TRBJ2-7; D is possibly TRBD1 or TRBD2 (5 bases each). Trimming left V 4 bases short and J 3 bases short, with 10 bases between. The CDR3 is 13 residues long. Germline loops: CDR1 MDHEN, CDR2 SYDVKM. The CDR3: CASSSGPVYEQYF. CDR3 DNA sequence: TGTGCCAGCAGTTCGGGACCCGTCTACGAGCAGTACTTC.